Following are 25 T cell receptor beta chains from one sample sequenced in a study of T-cell memory formation after mild COVID-19 (dated by TCRdb to the early 2020s). Libraries were prepared through 5' RACE. Sequencing used an Illumina NovaSeq 6000. TCRdb reran the public reads through fastp at Q25 and MiXCR, keeping productive beta chains. Under each unique CDR3 protein, matching rows form one entry showing the most common genes and DNA. The sample yields hundreds of thousands of distinct CDR3 sequences; about 23% were counted once. Of the sample, under 15% falls within the top ten clones. Sequenced: PBMCs or a T cell subset sorted from them (not recorded which). These receptors originate from an adult woman who had mild COVID-19 (a few samples of this study predate the infection). The sample titles of this study are shuffled in the database, so cell type and time point are left out; the donor was told from shared clones.

This clonotype was detected only a few times. The chain joins TRBV4-1 to TRBJ2-7; 7 bases line up with TRBD1. Germline V CDR1 and CDR2: MGHRA, YSYEKL. The junction had 12 bases not matched to a gene; V was cut back by 4 bases and J by 6 bases. The CDR3 is made up of 15 amino acids. CDR3 loop: CASSPTGTVLSEQYF. CDR3 in DNA: TGCGCCAGCAGCCCAACCGGGACAGTCCTTAGCGAGCAGTACTTC.

The chain uses TRBV6-5 and TRBJ2-7, with 10 bases aligning to TRBD1. Germline assignment: CDR1 MNHEY and CDR2 SVGAGI. This CDR3 contains 17 residues. J lost 2 bases, V lost 0 bases, and 7 bases had no gene match. The CDR3 spells CASSYSWGDRGAYEQYF. CDR3 sequence (DNA): TGTGCCAGCAGTTACTCGTGGGGGGACAGGGGAGCCTACGAGCAGTACTTC.

V usage is TRBV6-6 and J usage is TRBJ2-2, with unresolved D. Deletions cut 7 bases from V and 6 bases from J, with 12 bases between. The CDR3 spans 13 residues. Germline-derived CDR1 and CDR2 are MNHNY and SVGAGI (reference sequence). The CDR3 reads CASILPGAGELFF. DNA of the CDR3: TGTGCCAGCATTCTACCCGGAGCCGGGGAGCTGTTTTTT.

The sample holds many counts of this clonotype. The chain has TRBV24-1 and TRBJ2-1; D is tentatively TRBD1 or TRBD2 (6 bases each). The CDR3 runs to 18 residues. CDR1 and CDR2 from the germline V gene are KGHDR and SFDVKD. Trimming removed 1 base from V and 5 bases from J, with 20 bases in between. The CDR3 region has the DNA TGTGCCACCAGTGATTTTGGGGGGCGGGAAGGACGTAACAATGAGCAGTTCTTC. Its translation is CATSDFGGREGRNNEQFF.

This clonotype was counted between two and nine times. The gene calls are TRBV11-2 and TRBJ1-1, with 7 bases identical to TRBD1. CDR1 SGHAT and CDR2 FQNNGV come from the germline V gene. This CDR3 has 15 residues. The J segment lost 0 bases and the V segment lost 2 bases, leaving 3 bases of the junction unmatched. The CDR3 bases are TGTGCCAGCAGCTTAATGGACAGGTTGAACACTGAAGCTTTCTTT. It yields the protein CASSLMDRLNTEAFF. Full variable domain (remainder filled in from reference TRBV11-2 and TRBJ1-1): EAGVAQSPRYKIIEKRQSVAFWCNPISGHATLYWYQQILGQGPKLLIQFQNNGVVDDSQLPKDRFSAERLKGVDSTLKIQPAKLEDSAVYLCASSLMDRLNTEAFFGQGTRLTVV.

The rearrangement uses TRBV6-5 and TRBJ2-1, with 9 bases fitting TRBD2. The CDR3 covers 18 residues. V dropped 0 bases and J dropped 0; count of bases not matched to a gene: 6. Germline V gene data show CDR1 as MNHEY and CDR2 as SVGAGI. The CDR3 DNA reads as TGTGCCAGCAGTTACTCGATGGCGGGAGGGAGCTCCTACAATGAGCAGTTCTTC. Translating it yields CASSYSMAGGSSYNEQFF.

This sequence joins TRBV29-1 and TRBJ1-5, with D maybe TRBD1 (5 bases). This CDR3 is 13 amino acids long. The germline V and J ends were trimmed by 7 bases and 7 bases, with 17 bases remaining between them. Germline V gene sequence: CDR1 SQVTM, CDR2 ANQGSEA. The CDR3: CSAQTTQGQPQHF. The CDR3 DNA is TGCAGCGCCCAAACCACGCAGGGCCAGCCCCAGCATTTT. The full variable domain, its missing parts supplied by reference TRBV29-1 and TRBJ1-5, is SAVISQKPSRDICQRGTSLTIQCQVDSQVTMMFWYRQQPGQSLTLIATANQGSEATYESGFVIDKFPISRPNLTFSTLTVSNMSPEDSSIYLCSAQTTQGQPQHFGDGTRLSIL.

The chain recombines TRBV13 with TRBJ2-7, with D maybe TRBD2 (5 bases). The CDR3 has 12 residues. The germline gives CDR1 PRHDT, CDR2 FYEKMQ (reference sequence). V was pared by 4 bases and J by 7 bases, with 11 bases between. CDR3 protein: CASSSSPGEQYF. CDR3 DNA: TGTGCCAGCAGCTCCTCTCCGGGAGAGCAGTACTTC.

There are a few counts of this clonotype. The chain joins TRBV7-2 to TRBJ2-1, with 7 bases lining up with TRBD1. Trimming at V came to 5 bases and at J to 5 bases, leaving 9 bases not matched to a gene. CDR1 and CDR2 from the germline V gene are SGHTA and FQGNSA. This CDR3 is 15 amino acids long. The CDR3: CASSVSTGFDNEQFF. CDR3 sequence (DNA): TGTGCCAGCAGCGTATCGACAGGGTTTGACAATGAGCAGTTCTTC.

The J gene is TRBJ1-5, the V gene TRBV7-9; perhaps TRBD1 as D (5 bases). Germline values: CDR1 SEHNR, CDR2 FQNEAQ (reference sequence). This CDR3 spans 15 amino acids. Deletions cut 5 bases from V and 4 bases from J, with 15 bases between. Here the CDR3 DNA reads TGTGCCAGCAGCCCCTCTGCAGGGATAAATCAGCCCCAGCATTTT. Amino acids: CASSPSAGINQPQHF.

This chain's CDR3 is CASRATGGYNEQFF. The CDR3 coding sequence is TGTGCCAGCAGGGCAACTGGGGGGTACAATGAGCAGTTCTTC. This chain connects TRBV12-3 or TRBV12-4 to TRBJ2-1; D is perhaps TRBD2 (6 bases). The CDR3 totals 14 residues. With 6 bases removed from V and 4 bases from J, the gap between germline ends came to 13 bases.

This clonotype turned up a few times. The chain employs TRBV19 and TRBJ2-7; D may match TRBD1 or TRBD2 (6 bases each). The CDR3 totals 11 residues. With 7 bases removed from V and 7 bases from J, the gap between germline ends came to 11 bases. Germline CDR1 is LNHDA and CDR2 is SQIVND (reference sequence). The CDR3: CASTGAREQYF. The CDR3 region has the DNA TGTGCCAGTACGGGGGCGAGGGAGCAGTACTTC.

This clonotype has just a few counts. The chain has TRBV4-3 and TRBJ2-3; no clear D. With 4 bases removed from V and 4 bases from J, the gap between germline ends came to 12 bases. This CDR3 region has 14 residues. Germline CDR1 LGHNA, CDR2 YSLEER. The chain's CDR3 is CASSPGPHSDTQYF. The DNA for the CDR3 is TGCGCCAGCAGCCCCGGTCCTCACTCAGATACGCAGTATTTT.

This clonotype was counted between two and nine times. In DNA form, the CDR3 reads TGTGCCAGCAGCTTCGGTGACAGTAGCTATGGCTACACCTTC. It codes for CASSFGDSSYGYTF. The chain carries TRBV7-6 and TRBJ1-2, with D maybe TRBD1 (5 bases). Per germline, CDR1 SGHVS and CDR2 FNYEAQ. The CDR3 extends over 14 amino acids. V lost 3 bases and J lost 4, with 12 bases in between.

As DNA, the CDR3 is TGTGCCAGCAGCCAAGAGGGGACAGGCCATTATGGCTACACCTTC. Its translation: CASSQEGTGHYGYTF. This chain connects TRBV3-1 to TRBJ1-2; 8 positions agree with TRBD1. Germline-derived CDR1 and CDR2 are LGHDT and YNNKEL (reference sequence). This CDR3 comprises 15 residues. J was trimmed by 5 bases and V by 0 bases; bases with no gene match: 5.

The sample holds a few counts of this clonotype. The V call is TRBV12-3 or TRBV12-4, the J call TRBJ1-1; 7 bases map to TRBD1. The CDR3 length is 17 residues. The junction had 12 bases not matched to a gene; V was cut back by 5 bases and J by 0 bases. The CDR3, as DNA: TGTGCCAGCAGTCCCGGACAGGTAGGGCTCATGAACACTGAAGCTTTCTTT. Amino acids: CASSPGQVGLMNTEAFF.

This rearrangement joins TRBV10-3 to TRBJ2-7; unclear D gene. CDR1 and CDR2 (germline): ENHRY, SYGVKD. CDR3 length: 14 residues. Between the trimmed V and J ends, which lost 2 bases and 4 bases, there was a span of 12 bases. The CDR3 bases are TGTGCCATCAGTGAGCGTAGGGAAATTTACGAGCAGTACTTC. Amino acid sequence: CAISERREIYEQYF.

This clonotype was seen a few times. The chain carries TRBV5-4 and TRBJ2-2, with a possible D match to TRBD1 (7 bases). The V gene's germline CDR1 is SGHNT and CDR2 YYREEE (reference sequence). This CDR3 comprises 16 residues. The V end lost 0 bases, the J end lost 4 bases, and 13 bases lay between the germline ends. The CDR3: CASSLEAGQFTGELFF. The CDR3 nucleotides read TGTGCCAGCAGCTTGGAGGCGGGACAGTTCACCGGGGAGCTGTTTTTT.

A few counts support this clonotype. The rearrangement links TRBV15 to TRBJ2-7, with D perhaps matching TRBD2 (6 bases). Deletions cut 5 bases from V and 0 bases from J, with 23 bases between. The CDR3 has 18 amino acids. Germline assignment: CDR1 LNHNV and CDR2 YYDKDF (reference sequence). As DNA, the CDR3 is TGTGCCACCAGCCCCCGTCTGGGGGGAGAACTACGCTCCTACGAGCAGTACTTC. It is translated as CATSPRLGGELRSYEQYF.

This chain connects TRBV5-1 to TRBJ2-6; tentatively, D is TRBD1 (6 bases). CDR1 and CDR2 (germline): SGHRS, YFSETQ. CDR3 size: 15 residues. V was pared by 5 bases and J by 1 base, with 10 bases between. As DNA, the CDR3 is TGCGCCAGCAGTACCACAGGGTCTGGGGCCAACGTCCTGACTTTC. Translated: CASSTTGSGANVLTF. The full variable domain, in which reference TRBV5-1 and TRBJ2-6 provide the parts outside the CDR3, is KAGVTQTPRYLIKTRGQQVTLSCSPISGHRSVSWYQQTPGQGLQFLFEYFSETQRNKGNFPGRFSGRQFSNSRSEMNVSTLELGDSALYLCASSTTGSGANVLTFGAGSRLTVL.

The table lists this clonotype with many counts. The chain employs TRBV27 and TRBJ2-1; D gene ambiguous. Trimming left V 3 bases short and J 0 bases short, with 3 bases between. CDR3 length: 13 residues. Germline CDR1 MNHEY, CDR2 SMNVEV (reference sequence). In DNA form, the CDR3 reads TGTGCCAGCAGTTTTTTCTCCTACAATGAGCAGTTCTTC. Its protein product is CASSFFSYNEQFF.

The chain employs TRBV5-1 and TRBJ2-2; D may be TRBD1 (5 bases). Germline V gene lookup returns CDR1 SGHRS and CDR2 YFSETQ. With 1 base removed from V and 2 bases from J, the gap between germline ends came to 9 bases. This CDR3 spans 15 amino acids. CDR3 sequence: CASSLSQANTGELFF. CDR3 DNA: TGCGCCAGCAGCTTGTCACAGGCAAACACCGGGGAGCTGTTTTTT.

The V call is TRBV2, the J call TRBJ2-1, with D maybe TRBD2 (6 bases). The CDR3 extends over 18 amino acids. From germline, CDR1 is SNHLY and CDR2 FYNNEI. V gave up 6 bases and J gave up 4 bases, with 25 bases separating them. The chain's CDR3 is CASSLSRWRGLTYNEQFF. DNA for the CDR3: TGTGCCAGCAGCCTAAGCCGATGGCGGGGCCTCACATACAATGAGCAGTTCTTC.

In this sample, this clonotype turned up a few times. V usage is TRBV29-1 and J usage is TRBJ1-5, with unresolved D. Germline-derived CDR1 and CDR2 are SQVTM and ANQGSEA. The CDR3 runs 13 residues. V was clipped by 4 bases and J by 3 bases, with 10 bases between them. Here the CDR3 DNA reads TGCAGCGTTGCCCGGGCCCCCAATCAGCCCCAGCATTTT. This gives the protein CSVARAPNQPQHF.

This chain links TRBV4-2 with TRBJ2-7, with D unclear. CDR1 LGHNA and CDR2 YNFKEQ come from the germline V gene. The V and J ends lost 2 bases and 0 bases respectively, with 11 bases between them. This CDR3 has 15 residues. The chain's CDR3 is CASSQTEAVSYEQYF. For the CDR3, the DNA is TGTGCCAGCAGCCAAACAGAAGCCGTCTCCTACGAGCAGTACTTC.